The rows below give T cell receptor beta chains drawn from one sample of a study of cytomegalovirus exposure and HLA in healthy donors. Data came from immunoSEQ multiplex PCR; TCRdb stores just in-frame clones and leaves some out. The table shows under 200,000 clones, with 75% occurring only once. The sequencing sample was made of PBMCs. The receptors here all came from a male donor in good health and CMV-seronegative. Both conserved end residues are part of each CDR3. A D gene is named only where the DNA matches it firmly. Rows may omit the clone size; those that give it use once, few, many or a size class.

>.|TRBV5-1|.|TRBJ2-1
TGCGCCAGCAGCTTGATAGGGGTGAATGAGCAGTTCTTC
CASSLIGVNEQFF
>few|TRBV5-1|.|TRBJ2-5
TGCGCCAGCAGCTTAGGGGGTCAAGAGACCCAGTACTTC
CASSLGGQETQYF
>.|TRBV30|.|TRBJ1-2
TGTGCCTTATCGAAGAGTGGCTACACCTTC
CALSKSGYTF
>.|TRBV9|TRBD2|TRBJ2-1
TGTGCCAGCAGCGTAGGGACTAGCTTTAGCAATGAGCAGTTCTTC
CASSVGTSFSNEQFF
>.|TRBV27|TRBD2|TRBJ2-7
TGTGCCAGCAGTTTATCCCCTGACTTGGGGAGGGAGGACGAGCAGTACTTC
CASSLSPDLGREDEQYF
>.|TRBV6-5|TRBD2|TRBJ2-2
TGTGCCAGCAGCGGCGGGGGAGAACCTACCGGGGAGCTGTTTTTT
CASSGGGEPTGELFF
>.|TRBV11-2|TRBD1|TRBJ2-7
TGTGCCAGCAGCTTAGCACAGGGGATCTACGAGCAGTACTTC
CASSLAQGIYEQYF
>.|TRBV30|TRBD2|TRBJ2-3
TGTGCCTGGAGTGTTGGACTAGCAGCGGATACGCAGTATTTT
CAWSVGLAADTQYF
>.|TRBV28|.|TRBJ1-2
TGTGCCAGCAGTGGACGGACTAGCGGGATCTATGGCTACACCTTC
CASSGRTSGIYGYTF
>.|TRBV21-1|.|TRBJ2-1
TGTGCCAGCAGCAAAAATAACGCGGGAGGGCCTTGGGACAATGAGCAGTTCTTC
CASSKNNAGGPWDNEQFF